Each of the 14 T cell receptor beta chains below was sequenced from the same sample in a study of blood T cells in healthy people across ages. Sample-barcoded 5' priming and a J-beta primer mix drove a second PCR of about 6 to 11 cycles. MiXCR, run by TCRdb on the 5' RACE reads, gives a single entry per CDR3 protein. The repertoire has 1.2 million to 1.5 million distinct CDR3 sequences, 45% to 70% of them found once; the top ten carry 6.7%. Material for sequencing was blood. These receptors were taken from a man between 18 and 35 years old in good health.

This clonotype was found once. The CDR3 nucleotides are TGCGCCAGCAGCAACCCCACGGCGGAGACCCAGTACTTC. This gives the protein CASSNPTAETQYF. The V call is TRBV5-1, the J call TRBJ2-4; D call uncertain. The DNA end is more similar to TRBJ2-5, so the J call may be wrong. CDR3 length: 13 amino acids. Germline values: CDR1 SGHRS, CDR2 YFSETQ.

The V gene is TRBV28, the J gene TRBJ1-1; 8 bases fit TRBD1. The germline gives CDR1 MDHEN, CDR2 SYDVKM. V trimming: 5 bases; J trimming: 5 bases; junction bases outside the gene matches: 13. This CDR3 is 16 amino acids long. Here the CDR3 reads CASSPLLGQGRTEAFF. The CDR3 region has the DNA TGTGCCAGCAGTCCGCTATTAGGACAGGGTAGGACTGAAGCTTTCTTT. Full variable domain (remainder filled in from reference TRBV28 and TRBJ1-1): DVKVTQSSRYLVKRTGEKVFLECVQDMDHENMFWYRQDPGLGLRLIYFSYDVKMKEKGDIPEGYSVSREKKERFSLILESASTNQTSMYLCASSPLLGQGRTEAFFGQGTRLTVV.

CDR3 loop: CASSPRGDNTGELFF. The CDR3 DNA reads TGTGCCAGCAGCCCTAGGGGGGACAACACCGGGGAGCTGTTTTTT. The chain joins TRBV27 to TRBJ2-2; the D call may be TRBD1 or TRBD2 (6 bases each). V was cut by 6 bases and J by 2 bases, with 13 bases left in between. Germline CDR1 and CDR2: MNHEY and SMNVEV (reference sequence). This CDR3 region has 15 residues.

The rearrangement uses TRBV20-1 and TRBJ2-5; 7 positions agree with TRBD2. Germline CDR1 DFQATT, CDR2 SNEGSKA (reference sequence). The CDR3 runs to 14 residues. Trimming at V came to 6 bases and at J to 2 bases, leaving 9 bases not matched to a gene. The CDR3 nucleotides are TGCAGTGCACAGGCGAGGGACTATCAAGAGACCCAGTACTTC. Protein: CSAQARDYQETQYF.

This clonotype was seen a single time. The chain has TRBV12-3 or TRBV12-4 and TRBJ2-1; 10 positions agree with TRBD2. Losses at the gene ends were 2 bases for V and 4 bases for J; bases not matched to a gene: 8. This CDR3 is 17 amino acids long. For the CDR3, the DNA is TGTGCCAGCAGTTTAAGTCTAGCGGGAGCCGGGTACAATGAGCAGTTCTTC. This encodes CASSLSLAGAGYNEQFF.

With regard to this clonotype: Germline and junction disagree at one end, which may indicate a read error. This chain links TRBV12-3 or TRBV12-4 with TRBJ1-2, with D maybe TRBD1 (5 bases). This CDR3 comprises 15 residues. The CDR3: CASSFFRGGNYGCTF. CDR3 in DNA: TGTGCCAGCAGTTTTTTCCGGGGGGGAAACTATGGCTGCACCTTC.

The CDR3: CSARRLVLDEQFF. CDR3 sequence (DNA): TGCAGTGCTAGACGGCTAGTCCTCGATGAGCAGTTCTTC. The chain has TRBV20-1 and TRBJ2-1; D gene uncertain. Germline lookup yields CDR1 DFQATT and CDR2 SNEGSKA (reference sequence). The CDR3 extends over 13 amino acids. The V gene lost 2 bases and the J gene lost 8 bases, with 13 bases spanning the gap.

V is TRBV5-1 and J is TRBJ2-7; tentatively, D is TRBD1 (6 bases). CDR1 is SGHRS, CDR2 YFSETQ, per germline. The V and J ends lost 4 bases and 7 bases respectively, with 18 bases between them. The CDR3 loop spans 14 amino acids. The CDR3 region is CASSPTGSSHEQYF. CDR3 nucleotides: TGCGCCAGCAGCCCAACAGGGAGCTCCCATGAGCAGTACTTC.

This chain uses TRBV6-2 or TRBV6-3 with TRBJ2-4, with D tentatively TRBD1 (6 bases). The DNA end favors TRBJ2-7, so the J call may be wrong. Per germline, CDR1 MNHEY and CDR2 SVGEGT. The CDR3 runs 15 residues. CDR3 amino acids: CASSYLPDRTYEQYF. Here the CDR3 DNA reads TGTGCCAGCAGTTACCTACCGGACAGAACCTACGAGCAGTACTTC.

This chain links TRBV6-5 with TRBJ2-5; 8 positions agree with TRBD2. The V gene's germline CDR1 is MNHEY and CDR2 SVGAGI. J gave up 5 bases and V 11 bases, and 13 bases lay outside the gene matches. This CDR3 is 14 amino acids long. CDR3 sequence: CAAGWAGGVETQYF. In DNA, the CDR3 is TGTGCCGCTGGTTGGGCGGGGGGTGTCGAGACCCAGTACTTC.

The chain carries TRBV29-1 and TRBJ2-5; tentatively, D is TRBD2 (6 bases). There are 12 residues in the CDR3. The V gene lost 4 bases and the J gene lost 3 bases, with 9 bases spanning the gap. Germline CDR1 and CDR2: SQVTM and ANQGSEA. In DNA, the CDR3 is TGCAGCGTTGGACTAGTTGAAGAGACCCAGTACTTC. This sequence encodes CSVGLVEETQYF.

The CDR3 is CATSRDYKGGYTF. CDR3 sequence (DNA): TGTGCCACCAGCAGAGATTATAAGGGAGGCTACACCTTC. The chain has TRBV15 and TRBJ1-2; the D is unclear. V gave up 0 bases and J gave up 8 bases, with 10 bases separating them. This CDR3 contains 13 residues. Germline V CDR1 and CDR2: LNHNV, YYDKDF (reference sequence).

The J gene is TRBJ1-4, the V gene TRBV28; tentatively, D is TRBD1 (6 bases). This CDR3 contains 15 residues. The germline CDR1 and CDR2 sequences are MDHEN and SYDVKM. Trimming removed 7 bases at V and 6 bases at J, with 18 bases between. In nucleotides, the CDR3 is TGTGCCAGCAAACCACAGGGATGGGACTATGAAAAACTGTTTTTT. Translated, it gives CASKPQGWDYEKLFF.

The chain couples TRBV29-1 to TRBJ2-1, with TRBD1 matching 7 bases. From germline, CDR1 is SQVTM and CDR2 ANQGSEA. The CDR3 contains 14 residues. V shed 6 bases and J 2 bases; nucleotides not matched to a gene: 7. The CDR3 DNA reads as TGCAGCGTGACCGGGACAGAGGCCTACAATGAGCAGTTCTTC. This encodes CSVTGTEAYNEQFF.